These 29 T cell receptor beta chains share one sample of origin, sequenced in a study of hypomethylating agent response in myelodysplastic syndrome. Data came from immunoSEQ multiplex PCR; TCRdb stores just in-frame clones and leaves some out. Of about 3,700 clones in the sample, around 86% were seen once. Sample: bone marrow, taken before or after starting hypomethylating agent treatment for myelodysplastic syndrome (not recorded which). Source of these receptors: a human donor with myelodysplastic syndrome.

The chain employs TRBV9 and TRBJ2-7, with 9 nucleotides matching TRBD1. V shed 3 bases, J shed 4 bases, and the junction held 8 bases outside the gene matches. The CDR3 spans 15 residues. Germline CDR1 is SGDLS and CDR2 is YYNGEE. Here the CDR3 DNA reads TGTGCCAGCAGCGCCGGGACAGGGATAGGGTACGAGCAGTACTTC. Translated, it gives CASSAGTGIGYEQYF.

The chain is built from TRBV5-6 and TRBJ2-1, with D perhaps TRBD1 (8 bases). Germline V lookup: CDR1 SGHDT, CDR2 YYEEEE. The V end lost 5 bases, the J end lost 5 bases, and 20 bases lay between the germline ends. CDR3 size: 16 residues. The CDR3 DNA sequence: TGTGCCAGCAGTCTGAACAGGGGGGGTTGGAACAATGAGCAGTTCTTC. This gives the protein CASSLNRGGWNNEQFF. Looking up the rest from reference TRBV5-6 and TRBJ2-1 gives the full variable domain: DAGVTQSPTHLIKTRGQQVTLRCSPKSGHDTVSWYQQALGQGPQFIFQYYEEEERQRGNFPDRFSGHQFPNYSSELNVNALLLGDSALYLCASSLNRGGWNNEQFFGPGTRLTVL.

This clone was detected once. This chain links TRBV2 with TRBJ2-3, with TRBD2 identical over 10 bases. V lost 6 bases, J lost 3 bases, and 12 bases stayed unmatched. The CDR3 runs 17 residues. Looked up from germline, CDR1 is SNHLY and CDR2 is FYNNEI. CDR3 protein: CASSSSGSAGRTDTQYF. Here the CDR3 DNA reads TGTGCCAGCAGCTCTAGCGGGAGCGCTGGCCGGACAGATACGCAGTATTTT.

This chain links TRBV5-6 with TRBJ1-2; a weak D match, TRBD1 (5 bases). The length of the CDR3 is 17 residues. Germline-derived CDR1 and CDR2 are SGHDT and YYEEEE. Trimming took 5 bases from V and 3 from J, leaving 23 bases between them. CDR3 in amino acids: CASRLGPVSMLDYGYTF. The DNA for the CDR3 is TGTGCCAGCAGACTGGGACCCGTCTCCATGTTGGACTATGGCTACACCTTC.

J is TRBJ2-3 and V is TRBV7-2, with a possible D match to TRBD2 (5 bases). Germline V gene sequence: CDR1 SGHTA, CDR2 FQGNSA. V lost 5 bases and J 1 base, leaving 10 bases between the germline ends. The CDR3 is made up of 14 amino acids. Here the CDR3 reads CASSRTRGTDTQYF. CDR3 DNA sequence: TGTGCCAGCAGCCGTACTAGGGGCACAGATACGCAGTATTTT.

The chain couples TRBV4-3 to TRBJ2-1; 7 positions agree with TRBD2. This CDR3 has 16 amino acids. Per the germline V gene, CDR1 is LGHNA and CDR2 is YSLEER. Germline trimming cut 0 bases from V and 2 bases from J; bases unmatched to any gene: 4. In DNA, the CDR3 is TGCGCCAGCAGCCAAGATCGAGGGAGGGCCTACAATGAGCAGTTCTTC. Protein: CASSQDRGRAYNEQFF.

J is TRBJ1-5 and V is TRBV5-8; 8 bases line up with TRBD1. CDR1 and CDR2 from the germline V gene are SGHTS and YDEGEE. The CDR3 has 15 amino acids. V lost 5 bases and J lost 4; bases outside the gene matches: 8. CDR3 loop: CASSYVQGGNQPQHF. The CDR3 coding sequence is TGTGCCAGCAGTTACGTACAGGGGGGAAATCAGCCCCAGCATTTT.

J is TRBJ1-2 and V is TRBV5-4; 7 positions match TRBD1. The J segment lost 4 bases and the V segment lost 5 bases, leaving 8 bases of the junction unmatched. Germline CDR1 reads SGHNT; CDR2 reads YYREEE (reference sequence). The CDR3 contains 14 residues. CDR3 in DNA: TGTGCCAGCAGACGGACAGGAGAGGGCTATGGCTACACCTTC. Amino acids: CASRRTGEGYGYTF.

DNA of the CDR3: TGTGCCAGCAGCGGGGGGCGGGAGTTAGATACGCAGTATTTT. This encodes CASSGGRELDTQYF. The chain combines TRBV6-6 with TRBJ2-3, with D perhaps matching TRBD2 (7 bases). The CDR3 has 14 residues. Between the trimmed V and J ends, which lost 6 bases and 5 bases, there was a span of 15 bases. CDR1 MNHNY and CDR2 SVGAGI come from the germline V gene (reference sequence).

The J gene is TRBJ2-7, the V gene TRBV1; the table gives TRBD2 as D, unverified against the DNA. TRBV1 represents a pseudogene. This CDR3 is built from 17 residues. The CDR3 protein is CTSSQKKGLASTYEQYF. In nucleotides, the CDR3 is TGCACCAGCAGCCAGAAGAAAGGACTAGCGAGCACCTACGAGCAGTACTTC.

In this sample, this clone turned up a few times. The chain has TRBV7-2 and TRBJ2-7; the D gene is possibly TRBD1 (5 bases). Germline CDR1 is SGHTA and CDR2 is FQGNSA. CDR3 length: 14 residues. Trimming pared 1 base from V and 2 bases from J, leaving 9 bases between. The CDR3 is CASSLGTRTYEQYF. The CDR3 nucleotides read TGTGCCAGCAGCTTAGGGACAAGGACCTACGAGCAGTACTTC.

This clone was seen only once. In DNA, the CDR3 is TGCAGCGTTGATTCGGGGGGCGGAAACACCATATATTTT. Amino acids: CSVDSGGGNTIYF. The V and J genes are TRBV29-1 and TRBJ1-3; a possible D gene is TRBD1 (6 bases). The CDR3 length is 13 residues. Per germline, CDR1 SQVTM and CDR2 ANQGSEA. The V and J ends lost 3 bases and 4 bases respectively, with 10 bases between them.

The chain uses TRBV27 and TRBJ2-1; D may match TRBD1 or TRBD2 (6 bases each). Germline V gives CDR1 MNHEY, CDR2 SMNVEV (reference sequence). V was cut by 8 bases and J by 5 bases, with 16 bases left in between. This CDR3 is built from 14 residues. The CDR3 reads CASPWGALDNEQFF. Here the CDR3 DNA reads TGTGCCAGCCCTTGGGGGGCCCTAGACAATGAGCAGTTCTTC.

The chain recombines TRBV27 with TRBJ2-1; a weak D match, TRBD2 (6 bases). CDR1 is MNHEY and CDR2 is SMNVEV in the germline V gene (reference sequence). There are 13 residues in the CDR3. With 3 bases removed from V and 6 bases from J, the gap between germline ends came to 9 bases. The CDR3: CASSFISGNEQFF. The CDR3 nucleotides are TGTGCCAGCAGTTTTATTAGCGGCAATGAGCAGTTCTTC.

V usage is TRBV6-1 and J usage is TRBJ2-4, with D perhaps matching TRBD1 (5 bases). Germline CDR1 and CDR2: MNHNS and SASEGT. Trimming took 6 bases from V and 5 from J, leaving 14 bases between them. The CDR3 contains 14 residues. This CDR3 reads CASRRMDTENIQYF. In nucleotides, the CDR3 is TGTGCCAGCAGGCGGATGGACACAGAAAACATTCAGTACTTC.

The CDR3, as DNA: TGTGCCAGCAGCTTCGGGGGACTAGCGGGAATCACAGATACGCAGTATTTT. Protein: CASSFGGLAGITDTQYF. This chain connects TRBV5-4 to TRBJ2-3, with 13 bases lining up with TRBD2. CDR1 is SGHNT and CDR2 is YYREEE in the germline V gene (reference sequence). CDR3 length equals 17 residues. J lost 2 bases, V lost 2 bases, and 5 bases had no gene match.

The chain recombines TRBV7-2 with TRBJ2-7; 10 nucleotides line up with TRBD1. CDR1 and CDR2 from the germline V gene are SGHTA and FQGNSA. CDR3 size: 14 residues. V was pared by 5 bases and J by 5 bases, with 6 bases of the junction left unmatched. The CDR3 sequence is CASSPDRGTHEQYF. DNA for the CDR3: TGTGCCAGCAGCCCGGACAGGGGGACTCACGAGCAGTACTTC.

The rearrangement links TRBV5-4 to TRBJ2-1; 9 bases agree with TRBD1. The CDR3 extends over 12 amino acids. Germline lookup yields CDR1 SGHNT and CDR2 YYREEE (reference sequence). The junction had 2 bases not matched to a gene; V was cut back by 4 bases and J by 9 bases. The CDR3 coding sequence is TGTGCCAGCAGCCAGACAGGGGGTGAGCAGTTCTTC. As protein: CASSQTGGEQFF.

This chain links TRBV27 with TRBJ2-2; 11 positions match TRBD2. This CDR3 contains 14 residues. Germline V gene sequence: CDR1 MNHEY, CDR2 SMNVEV (reference sequence). V lost 7 bases, J lost 6 bases, and 4 bases stayed unmatched. This CDR3 reads CASTVSGRAGELFF. DNA of the CDR3: TGTGCCAGCACGGTTAGCGGGAGGGCCGGGGAGCTGTTTTTT.

This clone turned up a few times. V is TRBV9 and J is TRBJ2-7, with D unclear. Looked up from germline, CDR1 is SGDLS and CDR2 is YYNGEE. Trimming stripped 3 bases from V and 6 bases from J, with 13 bases between. The CDR3 has 13 residues. CDR3 sequence: CASSATPSAEQYF. CDR3 DNA sequence: TGTGCCAGCAGCGCGACTCCGTCCGCCGAGCAGTACTTC.

The chain is built from TRBV7-9 and TRBJ2-7; 8 nucleotides match TRBD1. CDR3 length: 12 amino acids. CDR1 is SEHNR and CDR2 is FQNEAQ in the germline V gene (reference sequence). J was trimmed by 9 bases and V by 5 bases; bases with no gene match: 6. The CDR3 protein is CASSLGQGGQYF. CDR3 nucleotide sequence: TGTGCCAGCAGCCTCGGACAGGGAGGGCAGTACTTC.

The gene calls are TRBV19 and TRBJ2-6; 7 bases align to TRBD1. After removal of 0 bases from V and 2 bases from J, the junction contained 13 bases not matched to a gene. The CDR3 has 20 amino acids. CDR1 and CDR2 (germline): LNHDA, SQIVND (reference sequence). CDR3 nucleotides: TGTGCCAGTAGTATAGATAAAAGGGGGCAAGGGATGGCTGGGGCCAACGTCCTGACTTTC. Translated, it gives CASSIDKRGQGMAGANVLTF. Full variable domain (outside the CDR3, taken from reference TRBV19 and TRBJ2-6): DGGITQSPKYLFRKEGQNVTLSCEQNLNHDAMYWYRQDPGQGLRLIYYSQIVNDFQKGDIAEGYSVSREKKESFPLTVTSAQKNPTAFYLCASSIDKRGQGMAGANVLTFGAGSRLTVL.

This chain joins TRBV6-1 and TRBJ2-7; TRBD2 matches at 8 bases. This CDR3 is 14 amino acids long. Trimming took 2 bases from V and 0 from J; bases not matched to a gene: 0. Per germline, CDR1 MNHNS and CDR2 SASEGT. The CDR3 spells CASSEREGSYEQYF. Here the CDR3 DNA reads TGTGCCAGCAGTGAACGGGAGGGCTCCTACGAGCAGTACTTC.

This chain connects TRBV14 to TRBJ1-1, with a weak D call TRBD1 (6 bases). CDR1 and CDR2 from the germline V gene are SGHDN and FVKESK. V was trimmed by 3 bases and J by 4 bases, leaving 18 bases between them. The CDR3 has 16 residues. This CDR3 is CASSQEPRGLSTEAFF. The CDR3 bases are TGTGCCAGCAGCCAGGAACCCAGGGGTTTGAGCACTGAAGCTTTCTTT.

This sequence joins TRBV6-5 and TRBJ1-5; tentative D call: TRBD1 (6 bases). Trimming took 10 bases from V and 1 from J, leaving 14 bases between them. The CDR3 has 14 amino acids. Germline V gene data show CDR1 as MNHEY and CDR2 as SVGAGI. This CDR3 is CATRPGGSNQPQHF. DNA of the CDR3: TGTGCCACCCGCCCGGGGGGCAGCAATCAGCCCCAGCATTTT.

This clone was detected only once. The chain uses TRBV14 and TRBJ2-3; 7 bases are a match to TRBD1. This CDR3 has 15 residues. J lost 3 bases, V lost 1 base, and 4 bases had no gene match. CDR1 SGHDN and CDR2 FVKESK come from the germline V gene. The CDR3 region is CASSQGGTVTDTQYF. The CDR3 DNA follows: TGTGCCAGCAGCCAAGGGGGGACAGTAACAGATACGCAGTATTTT.

This chain links TRBV10-1 with TRBJ2-7; TRBD2 matches at 8 bases. V lost 5 bases, J lost 6 bases, and 3 bases stayed unmatched. The CDR3 is made up of 12 amino acids. CDR1 and CDR2 (germline): WNHNN, SYGVQD (reference sequence). CDR3: CASSRGTSEQYF. The CDR3 region has the DNA TGCGCCAGCAGTCGAGGGACTAGCGAGCAGTACTTC.

The chain links TRBV4-1 to TRBJ2-5; 7 positions agree with TRBD2. The J call may not be correct, given that the DNA end is closer to TRBJ2-7. Germline V CDR1 and CDR2: MGHRA, YSYEKL. This CDR3 contains 16 residues. The CDR3 bases are TGCGCCAGCAGCCAAGATCTCACTAGCGTAACCTACGAGCAGTACTTC. It codes for CASSQDLTSVTYEQYF.

The V call is TRBV29-1, the J call TRBJ2-1, with 8 bases matching TRBD1. This CDR3 spans 11 amino acids. The germline CDR1 and CDR2 sequences are SQVTM and ANQGSEA. Trimming cost V 6 bases and J 10 bases; bases outside gene matches: 5. Here the CDR3 reads CSVKTGDEQFF. CDR3 bases: TGCAGCGTGAAGACAGGGGACGAGCAGTTCTTC.